This T cell receptor beta chain was captured in a study of shared clonotypes between healthy human individuals. Clones were sequenced by immunoSEQ multiplex PCR, and TCRdb holds only the in-frame ones, with some missing. The profile shows some 2,000,000 clones, 90% to 95% of them singletons. The specimen was naive CD4+ T cells sorted from blood. As to subset: CD45RA+ positively selected. The sequence came from a man aged 18 to 35 in good health.

The CDR3 sequence: CASSHWTSGRANEQFF. CDR3 DNA: TGTGCCAGCAGCCATTGGACTAGCGGGAGGGCCAATGAGCAGTTCTTC. The chain couples TRBV14 to TRBJ2-1; TRBD2 matches at 15 bases. Germline V CDR1 and CDR2: SGHDN, FVKESK. The CDR3 is 16 residues long. The trim removed 3 bases at V and 6 bases at J, leaving 3 bases unmatched.